Below, one T cell receptor (beta chain) is given with its context. A few counts support this clone. The antigen this receptor binds is unknown. Base qualities are not at hand, and no much larger clone is one base apart. Genomic DNA was extracted from sorted cells for sequencing of the TCRbeta CDR3 region. The immunoSEQ Assay was used for sequencing of TCRbeta CDR3 regions. The clones in this table, taken by TCRdb from immuneACCESS, are in-frame only. Not every clone is retained; where verified, under half of the shortfall comes from an unresolved V gene, and the cause of the rest is unknown. The sample records tens of thousands of clones, roughly 92% of which are singletons. The ten biggest clones cover around 20% of the sample. The data originate from a study of OX40 agonist ivuxolimab in advanced cancers. With regard to the full study: Ivuxolimab was a fully human IgG2 agonistic monoclonal antibody targeting the costimulatory receptor OX40 (CD134). Prior anti-PD-1, anti-PD-L1 or anti-CTLA-4 therapy was permitted, and checkpoint inhibitors had been received by less than 45% of dose-escalation patients. Of the roughly 52 patients in dose escalation, about 20 had hepatocellular carcinoma, some 15 had melanoma, 9 had renal cell carcinoma and 9 had head and neck cancer. The paper reports the monotherapy dose-escalation portion (N of about 54 patients) of the phase I ivuxolimab trial. Partial responses were achieved by three dose-escalation patients, of whom one had hepatocellular carcinoma and two had cutaneous melanoma. The point of sequencing TCRbeta in the periphery was to test whether ivuxolimab changed TCR sequence diversity and drove clonal T-cell expansion. Intravenous ivuxolimab was administered to patients every 2 weeks at six dose levels: 0.01, 0.1, 0.3, 1.5, 3 and 10 mg/kg. A male proportion of about 79% and a mean age of approximately 55 years, ranging from about 20 to 85, were recorded for the dose-escalation cohort.

The full study reports these points: Low levels of normalized T-cell clonal expansion were also seen in some nonresponding patients. The antigen specificity of the peripheral T cells that underwent clonal expansion was not determined. In the 0.1-3.0 mg/kg groups, partial responders were among the patients with the lowest normalized peripheral clonal expansion, particularly in CD8+ T cells. Clonal expansion of both CD4+ and CD8+ blood T cells was observed from baseline to week 6 at doses 0.1 to 3.0 mg/kg. On average, CD8+ T cells showed more expanded clones than CD4+ T cells after ivuxolimab.

As encoded in the germline V gene, CDR1 is SGHDN while CDR2 is FVKESK. From cysteine to phenylalanine, the CDR3 is 15 amino acids long. Left in the record is the CDR3 DNA by itself, 45 bases read in frame from the first base. V trim: 4 bases; J trim: 3 bases; unmatched bases: 7. The trial excluded patients who had a history of autoimmune disease or who were on systemic immunosuppression. Peripheral blood for TCR sequencing was collected from all dose cohorts at baseline, on cycle 4 day 1, and on cycle 7 day 1. The samples were drawn from a first-in-human, open-label, multicenter phase I dose-escalation trial of ivuxolimab. Adults with locally advanced or metastatic melanoma, renal cell carcinoma, hepatocellular carcinoma or head and neck squamous cell carcinoma were enrolled in the trial. CD4+ and CD8+ T cells were sorted separately from peripheral blood before TCR sequencing.

The material sequenced was CD4+ or CD8+ T cells sorted from blood, taken in a trial of the OX40 agonist ivuxolimab. This chain joins TRBV14 to TRBJ2-7; the central 9 bases match TRBD2. The origin of this receptor is an adult with an advanced solid tumor such as melanoma, head and neck, liver or kidney cancer. The sequence in DNA is TGTGCCAGCAGCCCACAGCGGGGGGCTTTCTACGAGCAGTACTTC. The translation is CASSPQRGAFYEQYF.